These 24 T cell receptor beta chains share one sample of origin, sequenced in a study of identical twins. TCRdb processed the 5' RACE reads anew with MiXCR; each CDR3 protein has one entry. Seen here are more than 400,000 distinct CDR3 sequences, roughly 15% observed once, and the top ten hold 0.44%. A further study also used this sample, focusing on yellow fever vaccine responses in identical twins.

The sample comprised CD4+ T cells sorted from blood. These receptors originate from a woman under 30 in good health.

This clonotype has a handful of counts. V gene TRBV10-3 combines with J gene TRBJ1-5; D is possibly TRBD1 (5 bases). The CDR3 is 15 residues long. V lost 4 bases to trimming and J lost 3 bases, with 13 bases between them. Germline V gives CDR1 ENHRY, CDR2 SYGVKD. The CDR3 coding sequence is TGTGCCATCAGTGGGTCTGGGGCAGTCAATCAGCCCCAGCATTTT. This encodes CAISGSGAVNQPQHF.

The genes are TRBV4-1 and TRBJ2-2; D remains ambiguous. V was trimmed by 3 bases and J by 7 bases, leaving 15 bases between them. The CDR3 is 15 amino acids. Germline assignment: CDR1 MGHRA and CDR2 YSYEKL. CDR3 DNA sequence: TGCGCCAGCAGCCAGAACAACCACGTGGGCGGGGAGCTGTTTTTT. It codes for CASSQNNHVGGELFF.

The table lists this clonotype with a few counts. The chain joins TRBV5-1 to TRBJ2-7, with D maybe TRBD1 (5 bases). Germline-derived CDR1 and CDR2 are SGHRS and YFSETQ. The CDR3 is 14 amino acids. Trimming cost V 3 bases and J 3 bases, with 13 bases left between them. Written as DNA, the CDR3 is TGCGCCAGCAGCTATCAGACAGAGAACTACGAGCAGTACTTC. Translating gives CASSYQTENYEQYF.

This sequence joins TRBV28 and TRBJ2-7; unclear D gene. Germline loops: CDR1 MDHEN, CDR2 SYDVKM. This CDR3 spans 12 amino acids. The V and J ends lost 2 bases and 4 bases respectively, with 6 bases between them. The CDR3 DNA reads as TGTGCCAGCAGTTTAGAGAAATACGAGCAGTACTTC. It yields the protein CASSLEKYEQYF. Full variable domain (outside the CDR3, taken from reference TRBV28 and TRBJ2-7): DVKVTQSSRYLVKRTGEKVFLECVQDMDHENMFWYRQDPGLGLRLIYFSYDVKMKEKGDIPEGYSVSREKKERFSLILESASTNQTSMYLCASSLEKYEQYFGPGTRLTVT.

The chain has TRBV29-1 and TRBJ2-1; D is ambiguous. Trimming stripped 7 bases from V and 1 base from J, with 11 bases between. The CDR3 is made up of 13 amino acids. Germline V gives CDR1 SQVTM, CDR2 ANQGSEA. Here the CDR3 reads CSGSGGSYNEQFF. CDR3 bases: TGCAGCGGGTCGGGCGGATCCTACAATGAGCAGTTCTTC.

The rearrangement uses TRBV24-1 and TRBJ2-2; TRBD2 agrees at 9 bases. This CDR3 region has 15 residues. Germline CDR1 KGHDR, CDR2 SFDVKD. V trimming: 6 bases; J trimming: 2 bases; junction bases outside the gene matches: 3. CDR3 residues: CATSQTSGNTGELFF. CDR3 in DNA: TGTGCCACCAGTCAGACTAGCGGTAACACCGGGGAGCTGTTTTTT.

This clonotype showed up just a few times. The V and J genes are TRBV5-6 and TRBJ2-1; a weak D match, TRBD2 (6 bases). The germline gives CDR1 SGHDT, CDR2 YYEEEE. CDR3 length: 15 residues. Deletions cut 4 bases from V and 3 bases from J, with 14 bases between. CDR3 region: CASSTSSNVYNEQFF. For the CDR3, the DNA is TGTGCCAGCAGCACTAGCTCCAACGTCTACAATGAGCAGTTCTTC.

This clonotype has more than one count but fewer than ten. The chain is built from TRBV5-8 and TRBJ2-1; TRBD2 matches 9 bases. The CDR3 runs 17 residues. Trimming removed 4 bases from V and 5 bases from J; junction bases left unmatched: 13. Germline CDR1 and CDR2: SGHTS and YDEGEE. CDR3 residues: CASSPRPAAGGNNEQFF. CDR3 DNA sequence: TGTGCCAGCAGCCCTAGACCAGCGGCGGGAGGGAACAATGAGCAGTTCTTC.

V gene TRBV19 combines with J gene TRBJ1-4; D gene ambiguous. Germline CDR1 is LNHDA and CDR2 is SQIVND (reference sequence). V lost 4 bases and J lost 2, with 8 bases in between. CDR3 length: 14 amino acids. This CDR3 is CASSRTVTNEKLFF. In DNA, the CDR3 is TGTGCCAGTAGTAGGACGGTTACTAATGAAAAACTGTTTTTT.

The rearrangement uses TRBV5-5 and TRBJ2-3, with 7 bases fitting TRBD1. CDR3 size: 13 residues. The germline gives CDR1 SGHKS, CDR2 YYEKEE (reference sequence). The V gene end was trimmed by 7 bases and the J gene end by 4 bases; junction bases not matched to a gene: 6. CDR3 sequence reads: CASLRQGADTQYF. Written as DNA, the CDR3 is TGTGCCAGCCTAAGACAGGGTGCAGATACGCAGTATTTT. Supplemented by reference TRBV5-5 and TRBJ2-3, the full variable domain reads DAGVTQSPTHLIKTRGQQVTLRCSPISGHKSVSWYQQVLGQGPQFIFQYYEKEERGRGNFPDRFSARQFPNYSSELNVNALLLGDSALYLCASLRQGADTQYFGPGTRLTVL.

The chain is built from TRBV4-1 and TRBJ1-4; TRBD1 is a possible D gene (5 bases). Germline CDR1 reads MGHRA; CDR2 reads YSYEKL. The CDR3 consists of 15 residues. V gave up 5 bases and J gave up 5 bases, with 15 bases separating them. The CDR3 nucleotides read TGCGCCAGCAGCGTAGACGGGACGGGAAATGAAAAACTGTTTTTT. Its translation is CASSVDGTGNEKLFF.

The table lists this clonotype with a few counts. The chain couples TRBV27 to TRBJ2-3, with a tentative D call TRBD1 (7 bases). Germline CDR1 is MNHEY and CDR2 is SMNVEV (reference sequence). Deletions cut 10 bases from V and 11 bases from J, with 16 bases between. The CDR3 covers 11 residues. CDR3: CATSGGQRQYF. In nucleotides, the CDR3 is TGTGCCACCTCCGGGGGACAGCGGCAGTATTTT.

This clonotype has more than one count but fewer than ten. The chain uses TRBV12-3 or TRBV12-4 and TRBJ2-1; TRBD2 might be the D (6 bases). Trimming stripped 3 bases from V and 1 base from J, with 16 bases between. CDR3 size: 17 residues. CDR3 bases: TGTGCCAGCAGTTTCAACCAGGGTAGCGGATCCTACAATGAGCAGTTCTTC. Residues: CASSFNQGSGSYNEQFF.

This chain links TRBV20-1 with TRBJ1-2; TRBD1 matches 9 bases. CDR1 is DFQATT and CDR2 is SNEGSKA in the germline V gene (reference sequence). CDR3 length equals 15 residues. After removal of 0 bases from V and 6 bases from J, the junction contained 8 bases not matched to a gene. The CDR3 is CSARDQGGQGDGYTF. The CDR3 region has the DNA TGCAGTGCTAGAGACCAGGGGGGACAGGGAGATGGCTACACCTTC.

The V gene is TRBV20-1, the J gene TRBJ2-7; 7 bases are a match to TRBD1. V dropped 1 base and J dropped 2; count of bases not matched to a gene: 8. CDR3 length: 15 residues. Germline loops: CDR1 DFQATT, CDR2 SNEGSKA (reference sequence). The CDR3 nucleotides are TGCAGTGCTAGAGGGGGGCAGGGGGTCCCCTACGAGCAGTACTTC. Translating gives CSARGGQGVPYEQYF.

The chain is built from TRBV6-1 and TRBJ1-3; TRBD1 matches 8 bases. CDR1 is MNHNS and CDR2 is SASEGT in the germline V gene. Losses at the gene ends were 3 bases for V and 4 bases for J; bases not matched to a gene: 5. The CDR3 spans 15 residues. The CDR3 DNA reads TGTGCCAGCAGTGAGGGACAGGTCAACGGAAACACCATATATTTT. Its protein is CASSEGQVNGNTIYF.

At least ten counts were recorded for this clonotype. This chain uses TRBV7-8 with TRBJ1-6, with D perhaps TRBD1 (5 bases). Between the trimmed V and J ends, which lost 2 bases and 9 bases, there was a span of 11 bases. Germline V gene sequence: CDR1 SGHVS, CDR2 FQNEAQ. The CDR3 has 14 amino acids. This chain's CDR3 is CASSLTGEPSPLHF. CDR3 in DNA: TGTGCCAGCAGCTTAACAGGAGAGCCTTCACCCCTCCACTTT.

A few counts support this clonotype. The CDR3 sequence: CASSSGPNGYTF. The CDR3 bases are TGTGCCAGCAGTTCAGGACCAAATGGCTACACCTTC. The chain has TRBV12-3 or TRBV12-4 and TRBJ1-2; unclear D gene. The CDR3 runs 12 residues. Trimming cost V 4 bases and J 6 bases, with 9 bases left between them.

As to this clonotype: A read error may account for a junction end that differs from germline. This chain links TRBV14 with TRBJ1-2; the D gene is possibly TRBD1 (5 bases). The CDR3 has 14 residues. Germline assignment: CDR1 SGHDN and CDR2 FVKESK. The CDR3 coding sequence is TGTGTCAGCAGCCAAGAGAGGGGCTCCTATGGCTACACCTTC. Its translation: CVSSQERGSYGYTF.

CDR3 sequence (DNA): TGTGCCAGCAGTTTTTGGGCCCCTTGGGGGGCGGTTGGGACCGGGGAGCTGTTTTTT. Amino acids: CASSFWAPWGAVGTGELFF. The gene calls are TRBV12-3 or TRBV12-4 and TRBJ2-2, with D possibly being TRBD1 or TRBD2 (6 bases each). V gave up 3 bases and J gave up 5 bases, with 25 bases separating them. This CDR3 is 19 amino acids long.

This rearrangement joins TRBV2 to TRBJ2-1, with TRBD2 identical over 9 bases. Germline CDR1 is SNHLY and CDR2 is FYNNEI. V was clipped by 7 bases and J by 8 bases; unmatched bases: 18. The CDR3 runs 17 residues. CDR3 sequence: CASTGGTSPSRGDEQFF. DNA of the CDR3: TGTGCCAGCACCGGGGGGACTAGCCCCTCCCGGGGGGATGAGCAGTTCTTC.

The V gene is TRBV5-1, the J gene TRBJ1-5, with no clear D. Germline loops: CDR1 SGHRS, CDR2 YFSETQ. With 3 bases removed from V and 7 bases from J, the gap between germline ends came to 11 bases. The length of the CDR3 is 13 residues. Here the CDR3 reads CASSWAGGQPQHF. DNA for the CDR3: TGCGCCAGCAGCTGGGCCGGCGGGCAGCCCCAGCATTTT.

This clonotype was found many times. This rearrangement joins TRBV7-2 to TRBJ2-1; D might be TRBD2 (6 bases). This CDR3 has 11 amino acids. The ends were cut back, 4 bases at V and 13 bases at J, with 11 bases in the middle. Per germline, CDR1 SGHTA and CDR2 FQGNSA. The CDR3 DNA follows: TGTGCCAGCAGCTCCCGAGGACTACAGTTCTTC. Its protein product is CASSSRGLQFF.

The chain has TRBV6-1 and TRBJ2-2; 8 positions agree with TRBD2. V trimming: 5 bases; J trimming: 0 bases; junction bases outside the gene matches: 2. Germline V gives CDR1 MNHNS, CDR2 SASEGT. This CDR3 has 15 residues. The CDR3 reads CASSSGGANTGELFF. The DNA for the CDR3 is TGTGCCAGCAGTAGCGGGGGAGCGAACACCGGGGAGCTGTTTTTT.